This T cell receptor (beta chain) emerged from a study of PD-L1 blockade in urothelial cancer. The CDR3 sequence is 15 residues long. V trimming: 1 base; J trimming: 4 bases; junction bases outside the gene matches: 4. Germline values: CDR1 MNHNS, CDR2 SASEGT. Repertoires were generated with immunoSEQ multiplex PCR, while TCRdb's copy carries only in-frame clones and drops some. The profile shows tens of thousands of clones, roughly 81% of them singletons. Described time point: pretreatment peripheral blood. The sample here was PBMCs, taken around atezolizumab (anti-PD-L1) treatment. This TCR came from a man in his 70s with urothelial cancer. The chain links TRBV6-1 to TRBJ2-5; 9 nucleotides align to TRBD2. CDR3: CASSEGATSGETQYF. CDR3 nucleotides: TGTGCCAGCAGTGAAGGGGCGACTAGCGGAGAGACCCAGTACTTC.